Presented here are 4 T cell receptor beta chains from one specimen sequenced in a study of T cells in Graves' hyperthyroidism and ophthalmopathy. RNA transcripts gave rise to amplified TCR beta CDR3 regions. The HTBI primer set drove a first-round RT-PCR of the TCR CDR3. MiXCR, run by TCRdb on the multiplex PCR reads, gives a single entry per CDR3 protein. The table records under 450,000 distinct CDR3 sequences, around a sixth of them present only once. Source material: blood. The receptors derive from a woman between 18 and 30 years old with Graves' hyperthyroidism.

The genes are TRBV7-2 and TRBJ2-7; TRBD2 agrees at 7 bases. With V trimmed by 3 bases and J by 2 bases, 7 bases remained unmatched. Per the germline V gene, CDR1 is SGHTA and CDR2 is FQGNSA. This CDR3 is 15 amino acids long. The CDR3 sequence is CASSLSSGTAYEQYF. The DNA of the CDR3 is TGTGCCAGCAGCTTGTCGAGCGGGACCGCCTACGAGCAGTACTTC.

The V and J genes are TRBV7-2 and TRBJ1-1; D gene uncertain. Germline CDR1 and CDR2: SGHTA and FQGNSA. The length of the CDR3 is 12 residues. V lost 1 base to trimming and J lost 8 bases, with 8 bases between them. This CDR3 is CASSLEVAEAFF. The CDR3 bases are TGTGCCAGCAGCTTAGAGGTGGCGGAAGCTTTCTTT.

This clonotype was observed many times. The DNA of the CDR3 is TGTGCCAGCAGTTTAGACGGCCGGCAGAATGAAAAACTGTTTTTT. Encoded protein: CASSLDGRQNEKLFF. V is TRBV27 and J is TRBJ1-4; D remains ambiguous. CDR3 length: 15 amino acids. With 2 bases removed from V and 5 bases from J, the gap between germline ends came to 12 bases. The germline V gene has CDR1 MNHEY and CDR2 SMNVEV (reference sequence). Together with reference TRBV27 and TRBJ1-4, the CDR3 gives the full variable domain: EAQVTQNPRYLITVTGKKLTVTCSQNMNHEYMSWYRQDPGLGLRQIYYSMNVEVTDKGDVPEGYKVSRKEKRNFPLILESPSPNQTSLYFCASSLDGRQNEKLFFGSGTQLSVL.

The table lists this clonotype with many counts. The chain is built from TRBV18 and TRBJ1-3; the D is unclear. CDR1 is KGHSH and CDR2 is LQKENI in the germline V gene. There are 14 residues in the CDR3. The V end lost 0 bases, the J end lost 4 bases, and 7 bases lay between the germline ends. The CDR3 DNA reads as TGTGCCAGCTCACCACCAGGGCGAGGAAACACCATATATTTT. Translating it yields CASSPPGRGNTIYF.